This T cell receptor beta chain was recovered during a study of T cell responses to AZD1222 COVID-19 vaccine. Study-wide findings and caveats: Among the donors, most were white British and more were female, and clonal diversity was possibly underestimated.

The assay was immunoSEQ multiplex PCR, and TCRdb's table has in-frame clones only and misses some. This sample carries about 120,000 clones, approximately 84% of them seen once, and the ten largest clones take 20% to 25%. CDR3 length: 15 residues. Germline CDR1 reads LGHDT; CDR2 reads YNNKEL (reference sequence). V lost 1 base, J lost 8 bases, and 15 bases lay in between. About this clone itself: The antigen is not known.

The material was peripheral blood, obtained on day 0 of AZD1222 vaccination. This receptor was obtained from an adult in good health. The chain uses TRBV3-1 (or the pseudogene TRBV3-2) and TRBJ2-1; possibly TRBD1 for D (5 bases). The CDR3 sequence is CASSQATAPGDEQFF. CDR3 DNA sequence: TGTGCCAGCAGCCAAGCGACAGCCCCTGGCGATGAGCAGTTCTTC.